This record covers a single T cell receptor beta chain. This record belongs to a study of blood T cell repertoires in COVID-19. The assay was immunoSEQ multiplex PCR, and TCRdb's table has in-frame clones only and misses some. The sample gives about 68,000 clones, 86% of which show up once; about 8.3% is in the top ten. The junction had 3 bases not matched to a gene; V was cut back by 5 bases and J by 2 bases. The germline V gene has CDR1 SGHDT and CDR2 YYEEEE. The CDR3 has 13 residues. Input material: peripheral blood. V usage is TRBV5-6 and J usage is TRBJ1-2; TRBD1 matches at 7 bases. This sequence originates from a man aged 25-40 years with acute or convalescent COVID-19. The CDR3 loop reads CASSSQGNYGYTF. The CDR3 nucleotides read TGTGCCAGCAGTTCACAGGGGAACTATGGCTACACCTTC. The full variable domain, its missing parts supplied by reference TRBV5-6 and TRBJ1-2, is DAGVTQSPTHLIKTRGQQVTLRCSPKSGHDTVSWYQQALGQGPQFIFQYYEEEERQRGNFPDRFSGHQFPNYSSELNVNALLLGDSALYLCASSSQGNYGYTFGSGTRLTVV.